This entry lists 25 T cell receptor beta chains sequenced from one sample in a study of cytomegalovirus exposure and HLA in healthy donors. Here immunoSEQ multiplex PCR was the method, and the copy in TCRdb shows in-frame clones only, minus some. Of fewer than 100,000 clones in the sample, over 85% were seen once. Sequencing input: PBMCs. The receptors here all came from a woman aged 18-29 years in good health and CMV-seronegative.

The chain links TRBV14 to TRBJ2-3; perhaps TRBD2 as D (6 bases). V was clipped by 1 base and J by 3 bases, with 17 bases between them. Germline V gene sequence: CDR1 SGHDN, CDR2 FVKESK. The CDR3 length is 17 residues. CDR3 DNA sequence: TGTGCCAGCAGCCAAGCCCTGGGGGGAGAAGGAACAGATACGCAGTATTTT. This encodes CASSQALGGEGTDTQYF.

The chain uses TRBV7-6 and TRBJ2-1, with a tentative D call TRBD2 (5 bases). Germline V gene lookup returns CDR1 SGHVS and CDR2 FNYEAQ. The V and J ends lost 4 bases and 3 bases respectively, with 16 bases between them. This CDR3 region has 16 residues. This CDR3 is CASSSSRSGSYNEQFF. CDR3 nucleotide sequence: TGTGCCAGCAGCTCCTCCCGCAGCGGAAGCTACAATGAGCAGTTCTTC.

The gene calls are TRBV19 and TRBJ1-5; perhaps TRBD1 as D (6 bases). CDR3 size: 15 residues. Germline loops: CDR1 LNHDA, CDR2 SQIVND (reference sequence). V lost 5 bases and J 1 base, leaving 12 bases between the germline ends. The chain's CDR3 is CASSLMDSSNQPQHF. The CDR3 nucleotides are TGTGCCAGTAGTCTAATGGACAGCAGCAATCAGCCCCAGCATTTT.

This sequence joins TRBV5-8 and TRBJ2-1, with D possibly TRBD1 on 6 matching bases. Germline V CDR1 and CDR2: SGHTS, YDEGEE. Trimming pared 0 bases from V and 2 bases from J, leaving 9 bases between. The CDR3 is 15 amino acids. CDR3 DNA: TGTGCCAGCAGCTTGGGAAGGGGGACCTACAATGAGCAGTTCTTC. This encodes CASSLGRGTYNEQFF.

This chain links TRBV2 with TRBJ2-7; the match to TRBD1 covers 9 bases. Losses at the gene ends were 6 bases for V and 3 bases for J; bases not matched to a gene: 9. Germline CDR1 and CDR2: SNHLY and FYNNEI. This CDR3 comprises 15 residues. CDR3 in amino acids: CASRITPGQGYEQYF. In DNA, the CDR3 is TGTGCCAGCAGAATAACCCCGGGACAGGGCTACGAGCAGTACTTC.

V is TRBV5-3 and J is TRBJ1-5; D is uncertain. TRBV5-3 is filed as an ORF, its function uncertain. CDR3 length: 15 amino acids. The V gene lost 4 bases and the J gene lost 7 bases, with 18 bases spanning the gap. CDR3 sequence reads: CARSATREETQPQHF. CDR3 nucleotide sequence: TGTGCCAGAAGCGCCACCCGGGAGGAAACCCAGCCCCAGCATTTT.

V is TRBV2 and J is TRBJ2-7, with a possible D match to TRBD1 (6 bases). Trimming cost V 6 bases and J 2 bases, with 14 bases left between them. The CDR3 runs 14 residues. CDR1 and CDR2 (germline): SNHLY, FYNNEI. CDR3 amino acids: CASSLRQVAYEQYF. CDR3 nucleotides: TGTGCCAGCAGCCTAAGACAGGTCGCCTACGAGCAGTACTTC. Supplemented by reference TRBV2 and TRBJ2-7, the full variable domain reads EPEVTQTPSHQVTQMGQEVILRCVPISNHLYFYWYRQILGQKVEFLVSFYNNEISEKSEIFDDQFSVERPDGSNFTLKIRSTKLEDSAMYFCASSLRQVAYEQYFGPGTRLTVT.

The CDR3 DNA reads TGCGCCAGCAGCTTGACTTTCGAGACCCAGTACTTC. This sequence encodes CASSLTFETQYF. The V and J genes are TRBV5-1 and TRBJ2-5; D unresolved. Germline-derived CDR1 and CDR2 are SGHRS and YFSETQ. The V end lost 1 base, the J end lost 5 bases, and 6 bases lay between the germline ends. The CDR3 covers 12 residues.

The CDR3 protein is CASSPRTSGSSSDTQYF. For the CDR3, the DNA is TGCGCCAGCAGCCCTCGGACTAGCGGAAGTTCCTCGGATACGCAGTATTTT. The chain combines TRBV5-1 with TRBJ2-3, with 10 nucleotides matching TRBD2. The CDR3 is 17 residues long. Looked up from germline, CDR1 is SGHRS and CDR2 is YFSETQ. J gave up 6 bases and V 4 bases, and 14 bases lay outside the gene matches.

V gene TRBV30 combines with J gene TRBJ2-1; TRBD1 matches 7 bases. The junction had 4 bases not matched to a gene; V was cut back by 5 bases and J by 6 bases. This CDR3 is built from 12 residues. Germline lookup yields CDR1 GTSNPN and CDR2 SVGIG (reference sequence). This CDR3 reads CAWDRVGNEQFF. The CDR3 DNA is TGTGCCTGGGACAGGGTGGGCAATGAGCAGTTCTTC. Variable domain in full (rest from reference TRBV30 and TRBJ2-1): SQTIHQWPATLVQPVGSPLSLECTVEGTSNPNLYWYRQAAGRGLQLLFYSVGIGQISSEVPQNLSASRPQDRQFILSSKKLLLSDSGFYLCAWDRVGNEQFFGPGTRLTVL.

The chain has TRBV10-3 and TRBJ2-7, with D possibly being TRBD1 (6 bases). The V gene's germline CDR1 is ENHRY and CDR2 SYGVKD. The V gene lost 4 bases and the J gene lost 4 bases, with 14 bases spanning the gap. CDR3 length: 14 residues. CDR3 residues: CAISGMGAPYEQYF. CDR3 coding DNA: TGTGCCATCAGTGGAATGGGGGCCCCTTACGAGCAGTACTTC.

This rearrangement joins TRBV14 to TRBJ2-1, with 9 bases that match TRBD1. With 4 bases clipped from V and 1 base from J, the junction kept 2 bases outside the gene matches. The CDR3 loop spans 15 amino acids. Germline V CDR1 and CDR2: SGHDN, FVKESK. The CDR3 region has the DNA TGTGCCAGCAGCCCGGGACAGGGTTCCTACAATGAGCAGTTCTTC. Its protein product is CASSPGQGSYNEQFF. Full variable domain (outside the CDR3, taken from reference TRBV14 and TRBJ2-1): EAGVTQFPSHSVIEKGQTVTLRCDPISGHDNLYWYRRVMGKEIKFLLHFVKESKQDESGMPNNRFLAERTGGTYSTLKVQPAELEDSGVYFCASSPGQGSYNEQFFGPGTRLTVL.

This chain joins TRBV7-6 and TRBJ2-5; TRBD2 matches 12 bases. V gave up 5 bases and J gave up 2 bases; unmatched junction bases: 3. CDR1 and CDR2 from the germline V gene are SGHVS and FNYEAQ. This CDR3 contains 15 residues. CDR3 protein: CASSPSGRVQETQYF. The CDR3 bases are TGTGCCAGCAGCCCTAGCGGGAGGGTTCAAGAGACCCAGTACTTC.

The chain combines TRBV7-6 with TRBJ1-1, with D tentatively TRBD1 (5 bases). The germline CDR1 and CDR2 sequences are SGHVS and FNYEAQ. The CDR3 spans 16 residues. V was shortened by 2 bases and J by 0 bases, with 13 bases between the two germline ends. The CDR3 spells CASSLFVEGVNTEAFF. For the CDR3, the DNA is TGTGCCAGCAGCTTATTTGTGGAAGGGGTGAACACTGAAGCTTTCTTT.

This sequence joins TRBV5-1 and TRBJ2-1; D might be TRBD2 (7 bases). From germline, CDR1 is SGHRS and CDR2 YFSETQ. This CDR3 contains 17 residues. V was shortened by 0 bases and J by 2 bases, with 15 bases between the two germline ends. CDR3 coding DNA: TGCGCCAGCAGCTTGGCCGACGGCGGGGGCGCCTACAATGAGCAGTTCTTC. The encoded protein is CASSLADGGGAYNEQFF.

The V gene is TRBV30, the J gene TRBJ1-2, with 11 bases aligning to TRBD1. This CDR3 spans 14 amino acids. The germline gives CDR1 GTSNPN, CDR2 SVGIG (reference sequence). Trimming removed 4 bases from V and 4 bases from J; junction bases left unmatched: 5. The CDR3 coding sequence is TGTGCCTGGAATGGACAGGGGGCTTTCTATGGCTACACCTTC. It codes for CAWNGQGAFYGYTF.

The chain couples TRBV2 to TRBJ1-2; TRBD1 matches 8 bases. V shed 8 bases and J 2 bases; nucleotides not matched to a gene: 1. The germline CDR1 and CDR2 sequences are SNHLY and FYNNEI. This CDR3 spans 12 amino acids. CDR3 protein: CASRTGNYGYTF. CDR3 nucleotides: TGTGCCAGCCGGACAGGGAACTATGGCTACACCTTC.

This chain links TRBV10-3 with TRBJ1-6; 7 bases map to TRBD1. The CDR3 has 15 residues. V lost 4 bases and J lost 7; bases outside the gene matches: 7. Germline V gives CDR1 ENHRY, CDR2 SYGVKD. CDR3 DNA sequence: TGTGCCATCAGTGGGAGTCAGGGGGAGAATTCACCCCTCCACTTT. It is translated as CAISGSQGENSPLHF.

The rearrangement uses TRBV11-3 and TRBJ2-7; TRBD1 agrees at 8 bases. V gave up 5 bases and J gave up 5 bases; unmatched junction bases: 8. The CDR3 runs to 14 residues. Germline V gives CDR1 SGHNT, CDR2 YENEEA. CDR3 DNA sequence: TGTGCCAGCAGCCGCCGGGACAGGAGGGACGAGCAGTACTTC. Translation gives CASSRRDRRDEQYF.

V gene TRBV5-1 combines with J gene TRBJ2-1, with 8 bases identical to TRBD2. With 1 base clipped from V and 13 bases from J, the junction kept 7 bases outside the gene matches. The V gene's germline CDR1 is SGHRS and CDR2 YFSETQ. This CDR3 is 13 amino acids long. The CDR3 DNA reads TGCGCCAGCAGCTTGATGAGCGGGAGAGGTCAGTTCTTC. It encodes CASSLMSGRGQFF.

The CDR3 here is CAWSGTSVSSYEQYF. As DNA, the CDR3 is TGTGCCTGGAGCGGGACTAGCGTCAGCTCCTACGAGCAGTACTTC. The rearrangement joins TRBV30 to TRBJ2-7; the match to TRBD2 covers 10 bases. Losses at the gene ends were 3 bases for V and 0 bases for J; bases not matched to a gene: 5. Germline CDR1 and CDR2: GTSNPN and SVGIG (reference sequence). This CDR3 contains 15 residues. The full variable domain, in which reference TRBV30 and TRBJ2-7 provide the parts outside the CDR3, is SQTIHQWPATLVQPVGSPLSLECTVEGTSNPNLYWYRQAAGRGLQLLFYSVGIGQISSEVPQNLSASRPQDRQFILSSKKLLLSDSGFYLCAWSGTSVSSYEQYFGPGTRLTVT.

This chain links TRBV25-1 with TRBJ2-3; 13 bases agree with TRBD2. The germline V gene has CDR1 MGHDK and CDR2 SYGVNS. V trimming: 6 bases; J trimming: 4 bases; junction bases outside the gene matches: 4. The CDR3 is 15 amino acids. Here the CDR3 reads CASRRTSGSPDTQYF. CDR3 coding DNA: TGTGCCAGCAGAAGGACTAGCGGGAGTCCAGATACGCAGTATTTT.

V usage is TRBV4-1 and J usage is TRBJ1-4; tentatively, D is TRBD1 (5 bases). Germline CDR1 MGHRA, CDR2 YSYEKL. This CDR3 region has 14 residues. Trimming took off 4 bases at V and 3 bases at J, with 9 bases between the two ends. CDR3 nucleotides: TGCGCCAGCAGCCCCCAGGGATCTAATGAAAAACTGTTTTTT. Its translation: CASSPQGSNEKLFF.

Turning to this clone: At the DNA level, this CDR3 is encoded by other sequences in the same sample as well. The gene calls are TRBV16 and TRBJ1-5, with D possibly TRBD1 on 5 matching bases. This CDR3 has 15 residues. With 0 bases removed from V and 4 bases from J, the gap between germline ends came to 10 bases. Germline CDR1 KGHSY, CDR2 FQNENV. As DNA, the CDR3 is TGTGCCAGCAGCCAATCGGGGCAGAGTAATCAGCCCCAGCATTTT. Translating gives CASSQSGQSNQPQHF. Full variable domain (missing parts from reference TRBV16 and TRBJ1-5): GEEVAQTPKHLVRGEGQKAKLYCAPIKGHSYVFWYQQVLKNEFKFLISFQNENVFDETGMPKERFSAKCLPNSPCSLEIQATKLEDSAVYFCASSQSGQSNQPQHFGDGTRLSIL.

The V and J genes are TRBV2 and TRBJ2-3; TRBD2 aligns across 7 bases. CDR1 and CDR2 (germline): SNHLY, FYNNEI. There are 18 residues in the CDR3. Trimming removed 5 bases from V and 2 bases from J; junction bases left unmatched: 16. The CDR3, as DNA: TGTGCCAGCAGTAAACAGGTTCTTCCGGGACTAAACACAGATACGCAGTATTTT. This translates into CASSKQVLPGLNTDTQYF.